Included here is one TCR beta chain sequence, with context. 60 Vbeta and 13 Jbeta primers were used in PCR. The method was immunoSEQ multiplex PCR; TCRdb's version includes in-frame clones alone and lacks a portion of them. The table shows roughly 130,000 clones, with about 72% occurring only once. This entry belongs to a study of cytomegalovirus exposure and HLA in healthy donors. The study sampled nominally healthy donors, though unrecorded immune exposures were likely. The CDR3 has 15 residues. The V gene lost 3 bases and the J gene lost 2 bases, with 13 bases spanning the gap. Germline V lookup: CDR1 SGHDT, CDR2 YYEEEE.

The chain uses TRBV5-6 and TRBJ2-3; D may be TRBD1 (6 bases). The sequencing sample was made of PBMCs. The TCR sequence derives from a man younger than 45 in good health and CMV-seropositive. As DNA, the CDR3 is TGTGCCAGCAGCTATACCGGACAGTCCACAGATACGCAGTATTTT. This encodes CASSYTGQSTDTQYF.